This T cell receptor (beta chain) was identified during a study of T cell responses to AZD1222 COVID-19 vaccine. The V gene's germline CDR1 is LGHDT and CDR2 YNNKEL (reference sequence). The CDR3 length is 16 residues. The junction had 6 bases not matched to a gene; V was cut back by 3 bases and J by 2 bases. Sequenced by immunoSEQ multiplex PCR; TCRdb stores in-frame clones only, minus some. The sample contains around 130,000 clones, about 86% of which appear only once. The sequences come from peripheral blood, collected on day 0 of AZD1222 vaccination. The clonotype comes from an adult in good health. This chain joins TRBV3-1 (or the pseudogene TRBV3-2) and TRBJ2-7; 11 nucleotides agree with TRBD2. The CDR3 region has the DNA TGTGCCAGCAGCCATCTGCAGGGACTAGCGGCCTACGAGCAGTACTTC. It is translated as CASSHLQGLAAYEQYF.